These T cell receptor beta chains were read from a single sample in a study of blood T cell repertoires in COVID-19. The assay was immunoSEQ multiplex PCR, and TCRdb's table has in-frame clones only and misses some. The top ten hold roughly a tenth of the sample, which has about 310,000 clones, around nine tenths seen once. The sequenced sample consisted of PBMCs or T cells enriched from blood (not recorded which). The receptors here all came from a woman aged 25 to 39 who had recovered from COVID-19. Each CDR3 is given with its conserved first and last residue. Fields, in order: clone size, J gene, V gene, D gene, CDR3 DNA, CDR3 protein. D genes are given only for firm matches. Only part of the rows carry a size: once, few, many, or a class if the clone is expanded.

clone size: -
J gene: TRBJ1-5
V gene: TRBV19
D gene: TRBD1
CDR3 DNA: TGTGCCAGTAGTCGACAGGGCGGTCAGCCCCAGCATTTT
CDR3 protein: CASSRQGGQPQHF

clone size: -
J gene: TRBJ2-5
V gene: TRBV10-3
D gene: TRBD1
CDR3 DNA: TGTGCCATCAGGACGGGACAGCAGGAGACCCAGTACTTC
CDR3 protein: CAIRTGQQETQYF

clone size: -
J gene: TRBJ2-7
V gene: TRBV13
D gene: -
CDR3 DNA: TGTGCCAGCAGCTTACCTTATGCTAGACCCTACGAGCAGTACTTC
CDR3 protein: CASSLPYARPYEQYF

clone size: -
J gene: TRBJ2-7
V gene: TRBV2
D gene: TRBD1
CDR3 DNA: TGTGCCACCAACCGGGACAGGGGGCTCTACGAGCAGTACTTC
CDR3 protein: CATNRDRGLYEQYF

clone size: -
J gene: TRBJ2-1
V gene: TRBV19
D gene: TRBD1
CDR3 DNA: TGTGCCAGTACGGATGACAGGGGCACGATCAACCACAATGAGCAGTTCTTC
CDR3 protein: CASTDDRGTINHNEQFF

clone size: once
J gene: TRBJ1-2
V gene: TRBV19
D gene: -
CDR3 DNA: TGTGCCAGTAGTATCCTAAGCGTCAACTATGGCTACACCTTC
CDR3 protein: CASSILSVNYGYTF

clone size: once
J gene: TRBJ1-3
V gene: TRBV4-2
D gene: TRBD1
CDR3 DNA: TGTGCCAGCAGCCAAGATCTCACAGGGGGTAGAAACACCATATATTTT
CDR3 protein: CASSQDLTGGRNTIYF

clone size: -
J gene: TRBJ2-7
V gene: TRBV30
D gene: -
CDR3 DNA: TGTGCCTGGAACCAGGGTAACGAGCAGTACTTC
CDR3 protein: CAWNQGNEQYF

clone size: -
J gene: TRBJ2-1
V gene: TRBV7-3
D gene: -
CDR3 DNA: TGTGCCAGCAGCTCTCAGGGTTCCTACAATGAGCAGTTCTTC
CDR3 protein: CASSSQGSYNEQFF

clone size: -
J gene: TRBJ1-4
V gene: TRBV10-3
D gene: -
CDR3 DNA: TGTGCCATCAGGCAGGGAGGAGGTAATGAAAAACTGTTTTTT
CDR3 protein: CAIRQGGGNEKLFF

clone size: -
J gene: TRBJ1-5
V gene: TRBV27
D gene: -
CDR3 DNA: TGTGCCAGCAGTAAACATGGCAATCAGCCCCAGCATTTT
CDR3 protein: CASSKHGNQPQHF

clone size: -
J gene: TRBJ2-7
V gene: TRBV7-6
D gene: -
CDR3 DNA: TGTGCCAGCAGCTTAAAACTGACAGGCAGCTCCTACGAGCAGTACTTC
CDR3 protein: CASSLKLTGSSYEQYF

clone size: -
J gene: TRBJ2-1
V gene: TRBV7-7
D gene: TRBD2
CDR3 DNA: TGTGCTAGCAGCTTTCTAGCGGGAGGAGTAAGGAATGAGCAGTTCTTC
CDR3 protein: CASSFLAGGVRNEQFF

clone size: few
J gene: TRBJ2-3
V gene: TRBV5-1
D gene: TRBD2
CDR3 DNA: TGCGCCAGCAGCCCAGTACTAGCGGCGACAGATACGCAGTATTTT
CDR3 protein: CASSPVLAATDTQYF

clone size: -
J gene: TRBJ2-7
V gene: TRBV9
D gene: -
CDR3 DNA: TGTGCCAGCAGCGTATACGGGAGTGCGCACGAGCAGTACTTC
CDR3 protein: CASSVYGSAHEQYF

clone size: -
J gene: TRBJ1-5
V gene: TRBV12-3/TRBV12-4
D gene: -
CDR3 DNA: TGTGCCAGCAGTGATGCAGGCAATCAGCCCCAGCATTTT
CDR3 protein: CASSDAGNQPQHF

clone size: -
J gene: TRBJ1-2
V gene: TRBV2
D gene: -
CDR3 DNA: TGTGCCAGCAGTGACTTTGGACAGCCGGAAACCCAAAGAGCTAACTATGGCTACACCTTC
CDR3 protein: CASSDFGQPETQRANYGYTF

clone size: -
J gene: TRBJ2-1
V gene: TRBV27
D gene: TRBD2
CDR3 DNA: TGTGCCAGCAGTCCACTAGCGGGAGCGGACAATGAGCAGTTCTTC
CDR3 protein: CASSPLAGADNEQFF

clone size: -
J gene: TRBJ1-2
V gene: TRBV30
D gene: -
CDR3 DNA: TGTGCCTGGAGTGTATATGGGCTGGACTATGGCTACACCTTC
CDR3 protein: CAWSVYGLDYGYTF

clone size: -
J gene: TRBJ2-2
V gene: TRBV7-2
D gene: -
CDR3 DNA: TGTGCCAGCACCCCGAAACGCGGGATTGGCGGGGAGCTGTTTTTT
CDR3 protein: CASTPKRGIGGELFF

clone size: -
J gene: TRBJ1-2
V gene: TRBV7-2
D gene: TRBD1
CDR3 DNA: TGTGCCAGCAGCTTTTTAGGGACAGGGGGGCGTGGCTACACCTTC
CDR3 protein: CASSFLGTGGRGYTF

clone size: few
J gene: TRBJ1-4
V gene: TRBV10-3
D gene: TRBD1
CDR3 DNA: TGTGCCATCAGGGGACAGGGTGCAACTAATGAAAAACTGTTTTTT
CDR3 protein: CAIRGQGATNEKLFF

clone size: once
J gene: TRBJ1-1
V gene: TRBV19
D gene: TRBD1
CDR3 DNA: TGTGCCAGTAGCGGGACAGGGGTTAAAATAAACACTGAAGCTTTCTTT
CDR3 protein: CASSGTGVKINTEAFF

clone size: few
J gene: TRBJ2-7
V gene: TRBV6-5
D gene: TRBD1
CDR3 DNA: TGTGCCAGCAACGCCCCGGGACAGGGACATTACGAGCAGTACTTC
CDR3 protein: CASNAPGQGHYEQYF

clone size: -
J gene: TRBJ1-3
V gene: TRBV12-3/TRBV12-4
D gene: TRBD1
CDR3 DNA: TGTGCCAGCAGTTTGGGACAGCGAAACACCATATATTTT
CDR3 protein: CASSLGQRNTIYF

clone size: -
J gene: TRBJ2-1
V gene: TRBV27
D gene: TRBD1
CDR3 DNA: TGTGCCAGCAGTTTCGCGGGACAGGGGGCTAATGAGCAGTTCTTC
CDR3 protein: CASSFAGQGANEQFF

clone size: -
J gene: TRBJ2-3
V gene: TRBV25-1
D gene: -
CDR3 DNA: TGTGCCAGCAGTGAATCGGGCACAGATACGCAGTATTTT
CDR3 protein: CASSESGTDTQYF

clone size: -
J gene: TRBJ1-4
V gene: TRBV7-9
D gene: -
CDR3 DNA: TGTGCCAGCAGCTCCCAGGGTTTGGAAAAACTGTTTTTT
CDR3 protein: CASSSQGLEKLFF

clone size: -
J gene: TRBJ2-1
V gene: TRBV5-4
D gene: TRBD2
CDR3 DNA: TGTGCCAGCAGCTTGGGATTAGCGGGATTCCCATTCCGTTACAATGAGCAGTTCTTC
CDR3 protein: CASSLGLAGFPFRYNEQFF

clone size: once
J gene: TRBJ2-1
V gene: TRBV5-8
D gene: TRBD2
CDR3 DNA: TGTGCCAGCAGCCCGGGCGCGGGGGGCTTCTACAATGAGCAGTTCTTC
CDR3 protein: CASSPGAGGFYNEQFF

clone size: -
J gene: TRBJ1-1
V gene: TRBV28
D gene: TRBD1
CDR3 DNA: TGTGCCAGCAGCGACAGGGGCGGCACTGAAGCTTTCTTT
CDR3 protein: CASSDRGGTEAFF

clone size: -
J gene: TRBJ2-5
V gene: TRBV6-5
D gene: -
CDR3 DNA: TGTGCCAGCAGTTATTGGCAGGGTCTTGGAGAGACCCAGTACTTC
CDR3 protein: CASSYWQGLGETQYF